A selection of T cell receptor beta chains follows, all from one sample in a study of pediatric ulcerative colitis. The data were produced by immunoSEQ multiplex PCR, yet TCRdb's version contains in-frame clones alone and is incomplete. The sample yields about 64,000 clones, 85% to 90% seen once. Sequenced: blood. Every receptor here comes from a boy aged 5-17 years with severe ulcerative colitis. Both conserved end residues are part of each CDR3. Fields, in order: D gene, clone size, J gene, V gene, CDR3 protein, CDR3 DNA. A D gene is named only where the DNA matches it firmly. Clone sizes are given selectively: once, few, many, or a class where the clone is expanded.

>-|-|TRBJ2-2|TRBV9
CASSSRDLNTGELFF
TGTGCCAGCAGCTCGCGGGACTTAAACACCGGGGAGCTGTTTTTT
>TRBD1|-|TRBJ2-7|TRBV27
CASSRDRDSYEQYF
TGTGCCAGCAGCCGGGACAGGGACTCCTACGAGCAGTACTTC
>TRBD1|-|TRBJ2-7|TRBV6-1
CASRVDRGLPYEQYF
TGTGCCAGCAGGGTCGACAGGGGGCTACCCTACGAGCAGTACTTC
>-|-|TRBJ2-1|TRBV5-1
CASSLDRSDNEQFF
TGCGCCAGCAGCTTGGATCGTAGCGACAATGAGCAGTTCTTC
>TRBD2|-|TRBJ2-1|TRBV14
CASSRLGSGVYNEQFF
TGTGCCAGCAGCCGACTGGGCAGCGGGGTATACAATGAGCAGTTCTTC
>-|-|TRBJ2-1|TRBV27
CASSLGLEQFF
TGTGCCAGCAGTTTAGGACTTGAGCAGTTCTTC
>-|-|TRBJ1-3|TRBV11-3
CASSFGGINSGNTIYF
TGTGCCAGCAGCTTCGGGGGGATAAACTCTGGAAACACCATATATTTT
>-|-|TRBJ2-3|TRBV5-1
CASSQGTSGDTQYF
TGCGCCAGCAGCCAAGGAACCTCGGGAGATACGCAGTATTTT
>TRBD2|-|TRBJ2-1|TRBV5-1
CASSFGAGGELEQFF
TGCGCCAGCAGCTTTGGTGCGGGGGGAGAACTAGAGCAGTTCTTC
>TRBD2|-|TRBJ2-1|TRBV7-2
CASSLGLADPLNLF
TGTGCCAGCAGCCTGGGACTAGCGGACCCCCTTAACCTCTTC
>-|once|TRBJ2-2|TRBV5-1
CASSLGANTGELFF
TGCGCCAGCAGCCTTGGAGCAAACACCGGGGAGCTGTTTTTT
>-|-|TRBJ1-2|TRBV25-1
CASSGLGSYYGYTF
TGTGCCAGCAGTGGTCTGGGGAGCTATTATGGCTACACCTTC
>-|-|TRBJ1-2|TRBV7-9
CASSPRAYGYTF
TGTGCCAGCAGCCCCAGGGCCTATGGCTACACCTTC
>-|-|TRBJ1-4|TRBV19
CASSIRDSDEKLFF
TGTGCCAGTAGTATCAGGGACTCTGATGAAAAACTGTTTTTT
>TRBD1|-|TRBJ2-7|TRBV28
CASSLLGQGIYEQYF
TGTGCCAGCAGTTTATTGGGACAGGGCATTTACGAGCAGTACTTC
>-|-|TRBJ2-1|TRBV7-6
CASSPLSPFPPLSYNEQFF
TGTGCCAGCAGCCCGTTATCCCCGTTCCCTCCCCTCTCCTACAATGAGCAGTTCTTC
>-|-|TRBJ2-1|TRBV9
CASSAYRDYNEQFF
TGTGCCAGCAGCGCGTACAGGGACTACAATGAGCAGTTCTTC